This T cell receptor (beta chain) was recovered during a study of blood T cell repertoires in COVID-19. Looking at the study overall: Sources were T cells, B-cell-depleted T cells, or PBMCs; the material itself was cDNA or gDNA.

The CDR3 totals 13 residues. Looked up from germline, CDR1 is KGHDR and CDR2 is SFDVKD. The ends were cut back, 2 bases at V and 3 bases at J, with 5 bases in the middle. In the study's own analysis: Counts of nucleated cells, estimated from reference gene primer amplification, were obtained. The protocol was immunoSEQ multiplex PCR, while the TCRdb copy is restricted to in-frame clones and leaves out a portion. The DNA gave D and trimming, while V, J and clone size come from that table. Among about 300,000 clones listed, 75% to 95% were seen once. The TCR sequence derives from a woman aged 25 to 39 with COVID-19, enrolled during active disease. The chain is built from TRBV24-1 and TRBJ2-3; D gene unclear. The sample was peripheral blood. The DNA for the CDR3 is TGTGCCACCAGTGATTATCTAACAGATACGCAGTATTTT. This codes for CATSDYLTDTQYF.